This is a list of T cell receptor beta chains from one sample in a study of T-cell reconstitution after alpha-beta-depleted transplantation in children. MiXCR, run by TCRdb on the PCR reads, gives a single entry per CDR3 protein. The sample includes about 170,000 distinct CDR3 sequences, around 10% seen only once; the top ten take over 10%. Sequencing was performed on PBMCs, taken before TCRalphabeta/CD19-depleted stem cell transplant. These receptors all come from a boy aged 2-9 years with acute myeloid leukemia, due to receive a stem cell transplant. CDR3s include the opening cysteine and the closing phenylalanine or tryptophan.

CDR3: CSAQPGGYYNEQFF; V: TRBV20-1; J: TRBJ2-1
CDR3: CASATGQVANYGYTF; V: TRBV18; J: TRBJ1-2
CDR3: CASSWQGINSPLHF; V: TRBV27; J: TRBJ1-6
CDR3: CASTSGVGELFF; V: TRBV6-5; J: TRBJ2-2
CDR3: CSAPKGPRNQPQHF; V: TRBV20-1; J: TRBJ1-5
CDR3: CASSRTRTDTQYF; V: TRBV12-3/TRBV12-4; J: TRBJ2-3
CDR3: CASSYSGAHTF; V: TRBV6-6; J: TRBJ1-2
CDR3: CASSLPGTGNNEQFF; V: TRBV3-1; J: TRBJ2-1
CDR3: CASSPRPGLYEQYF; V: TRBV7-8; J: TRBJ2-7
CDR3: CASSFTGEQFF; V: TRBV11-2; J: TRBJ2-1
CDR3: CASSSGVQPQHF; V: TRBV27; J: TRBJ1-5
CDR3: CAIRLIRRGFGGAHNEQFF; V: TRBV2; J: TRBJ2-1
CDR3: CASSLGLTSYNEQFF; V: TRBV5-5; J: TRBJ2-1
CDR3: CASSENSQETQYF; V: TRBV10-2; J: TRBJ2-5
CDR3: CATSDSPSRRGTSYNEQFF; V: TRBV24-1; J: TRBJ2-1
CDR3: CSARLTWTGNLAKNIQYF; V: TRBV20-1; J: TRBJ2-4
CDR3: CSARDGTKITDTQYF; V: TRBV20-1; J: TRBJ2-3
CDR3: CAWRIGWSEAFF; V: TRBV30; J: TRBJ1-1
CDR3: CASRLAGGSTGELFF; V: TRBV5-1; J: TRBJ2-2
CDR3: CSAPPGQPYAYEQYF; V: TRBV20-1; J: TRBJ2-7
CDR3: CASTTSYAGELFF; V: TRBV12-3/TRBV12-4; J: TRBJ2-2
CDR3: CASSLVGIRYGNIQYF; V: TRBV5-1; J: TRBJ2-4
CDR3: CASSHRGPYYNEQFF; V: TRBV6-5; J: TRBJ2-1
CDR3: CSATTEADTQYF; V: TRBV20-1; J: TRBJ2-3